This TCR beta chain was identified in a study of cytomegalovirus exposure and HLA in healthy donors. Notes on the study in general: In a later analysis, TCR beta V- and J-gene trimming was associated with a missense DCLRE1C variant.

The PCR employed 60 Vbeta primers together with 13 Jbeta primers. Generated by immunoSEQ multiplex PCR, the TCRdb table keeps only in-frame clones and is missing some. The sample contains some 70,000 clones, 75% to 85% of which appear only once. A word on this clone: Its antigen is not identified.

This CDR3 is 15 amino acids long. V was trimmed by 2 bases and J by 0 bases, leaving 10 bases between them. Germline lookup yields CDR1 MNHEY and CDR2 SVGAGI. The sequencing input was PBMCs. J is TRBJ1-1 and V is TRBV6-5, with a tentative D call TRBD1 (6 bases). This receptor was obtained from a man younger than 35 in good health and CMV-seropositive. The CDR3: CASSYDGTLNTEAFF. CDR3 DNA: TGTGCCAGCAGTTACGACGGGACATTGAACACTGAAGCTTTCTTT.